This paragraph covers one T cell receptor beta chain sequence. The antigen is undetermined. Peripheral blood from each donor was collected in a volume of roughly 9.2 milliliters. Every sample gave at least 5 micrograms of total RNA when it was extracted. This sample is drawn from a study of blood T cells in healthy people across ages. Broader study findings: Aged donors had fewer naive CD4+ cells and lower diversity than long-lived donors. Investigators viewed diversity estimates from one million T cells as underestimates, the study reported.

Alongside a J-beta primer mix, a sample-barcoded 5' primer served in a second PCR lasting roughly 7 to 11 cycles. TCRdb fed the 5' RACE reads into MiXCR, producing one record per CDR3 protein. The repertoire holds fewer than 800,000 distinct CDR3 sequences, over 20% seen once, with roughly 3.4% in the top ten. Input material: blood. The clonotype comes from a man between 65 and 85 years old in good health.

CDR3 sequence: CSVGTPGNTIYF. CDR3 DNA: TGCAGTGTTGGGACGCCCGGAAACACCATATATTTT. The chain links TRBV20-1 to TRBJ1-3; the D gene is possibly TRBD1 (5 bases). Germline V lookup: CDR1 DFQATT, CDR2 SNEGSKA (reference sequence). The CDR3 length is 12 residues. V was shortened by 7 bases and J by 4 bases, with 11 bases between the two germline ends.